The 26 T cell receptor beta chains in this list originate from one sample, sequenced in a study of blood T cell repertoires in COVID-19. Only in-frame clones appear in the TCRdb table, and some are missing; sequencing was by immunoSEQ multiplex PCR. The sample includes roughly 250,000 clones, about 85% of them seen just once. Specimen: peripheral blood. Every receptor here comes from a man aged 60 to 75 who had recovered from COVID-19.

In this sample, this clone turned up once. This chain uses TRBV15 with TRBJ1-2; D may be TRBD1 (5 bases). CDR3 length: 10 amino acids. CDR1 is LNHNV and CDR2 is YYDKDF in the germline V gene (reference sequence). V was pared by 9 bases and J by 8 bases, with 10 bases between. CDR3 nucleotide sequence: TGTGCCACGCTGGGGGGGGGCTACACCTTC. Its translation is CATLGGGYTF.

CDR3 sequence reads: CASSLGHRGGTEAFF. CDR3 coding DNA: TGCGCCAGCAGCTTGGGTCATCGGGGGGGCACTGAAGCTTTCTTT. V is TRBV5-1 and J is TRBJ1-1; D might be TRBD1 (5 bases). V lost 0 bases and J 4 bases, leaving 13 bases between the germline ends. The CDR3 runs to 15 residues. From germline, CDR1 is SGHRS and CDR2 YFSETQ.

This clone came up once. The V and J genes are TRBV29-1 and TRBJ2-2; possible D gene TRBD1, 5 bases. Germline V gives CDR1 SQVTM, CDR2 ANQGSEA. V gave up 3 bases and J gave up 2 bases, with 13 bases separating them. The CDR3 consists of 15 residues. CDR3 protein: CSVESFQGNTGELFF. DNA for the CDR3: TGCAGCGTTGAGTCATTCCAGGGAAACACCGGGGAGCTGTTTTTT.

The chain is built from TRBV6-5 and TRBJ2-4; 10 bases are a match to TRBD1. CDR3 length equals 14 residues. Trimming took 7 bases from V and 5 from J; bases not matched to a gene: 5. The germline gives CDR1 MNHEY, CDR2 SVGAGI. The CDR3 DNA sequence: TGTGCCAGCAAGAGAGACAGGGGGCAAAACATTCAGTACTTC. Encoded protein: CASKRDRGQNIQYF.

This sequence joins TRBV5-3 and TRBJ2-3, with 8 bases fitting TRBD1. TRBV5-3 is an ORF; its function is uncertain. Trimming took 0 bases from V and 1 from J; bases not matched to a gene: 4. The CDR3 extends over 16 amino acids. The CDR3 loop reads CARSLVGGQGTDTQYF. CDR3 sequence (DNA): TGTGCCAGAAGCTTGGTCGGGGGACAGGGCACAGATACGCAGTATTTT.

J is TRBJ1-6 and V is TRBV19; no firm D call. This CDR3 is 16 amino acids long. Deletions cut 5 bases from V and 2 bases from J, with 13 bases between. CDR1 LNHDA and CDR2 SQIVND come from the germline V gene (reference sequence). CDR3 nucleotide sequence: TGTGCCAGTAGTGAGAATTTCTCCACCTATAATTCACCCCTCCACTTT. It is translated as CASSENFSTYNSPLHF.

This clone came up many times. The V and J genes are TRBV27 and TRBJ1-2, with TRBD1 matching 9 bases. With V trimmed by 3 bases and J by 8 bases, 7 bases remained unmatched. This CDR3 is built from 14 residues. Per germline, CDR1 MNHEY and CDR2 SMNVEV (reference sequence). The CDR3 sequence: CASSLTGQGDGYTF. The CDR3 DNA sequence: TGTGCCAGCAGTTTGACGGGACAGGGTGACGGCTACACCTTC.

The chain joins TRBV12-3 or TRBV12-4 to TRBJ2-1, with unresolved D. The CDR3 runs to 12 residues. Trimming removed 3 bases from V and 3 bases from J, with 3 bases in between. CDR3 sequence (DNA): TGTGCCAGCAGTTTCAGCTACAATGAGCAGTTCTTC. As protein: CASSFSYNEQFF.

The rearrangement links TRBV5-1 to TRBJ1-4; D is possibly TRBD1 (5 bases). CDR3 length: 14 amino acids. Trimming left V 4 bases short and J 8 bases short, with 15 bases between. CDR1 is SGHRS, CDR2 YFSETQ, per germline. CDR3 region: CASSADSLWEKLFF. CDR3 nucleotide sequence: TGCGCCAGCAGCGCAGACAGTCTGTGGGAAAAACTGTTTTTT.

CDR3 region: CASSSTSGGRETQYF. For the CDR3, the DNA is TGTGCCAGCAGTTCGACTAGCGGGGGGAGGGAGACCCAGTACTTC. This chain joins TRBV27 and TRBJ2-5; 13 positions agree with TRBD2. The length of the CDR3 is 15 residues. After removal of 4 bases from V and 5 bases from J, the junction contained 4 bases not matched to a gene. CDR1 MNHEY and CDR2 SMNVEV come from the germline V gene (reference sequence).

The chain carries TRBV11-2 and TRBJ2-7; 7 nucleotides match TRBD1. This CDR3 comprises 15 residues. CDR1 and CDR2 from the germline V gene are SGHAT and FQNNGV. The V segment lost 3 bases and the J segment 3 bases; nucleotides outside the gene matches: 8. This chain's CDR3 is CASSFSTGKIYEQYF. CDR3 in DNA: TGTGCCAGCAGCTTCTCGACAGGGAAAATCTACGAGCAGTACTTC.

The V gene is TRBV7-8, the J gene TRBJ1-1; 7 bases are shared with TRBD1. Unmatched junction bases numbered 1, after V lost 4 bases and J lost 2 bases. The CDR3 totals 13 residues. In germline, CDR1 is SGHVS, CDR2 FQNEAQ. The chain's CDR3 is CASSWDRNTEAFF. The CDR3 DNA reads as TGTGCCAGCAGCTGGGACAGAAACACTGAAGCTTTCTTT.

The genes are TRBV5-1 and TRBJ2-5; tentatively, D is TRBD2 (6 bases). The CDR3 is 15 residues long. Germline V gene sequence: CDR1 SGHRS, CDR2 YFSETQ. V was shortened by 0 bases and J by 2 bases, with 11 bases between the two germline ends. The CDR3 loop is CASSLVAGGQETQYF. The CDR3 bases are TGCGCCAGCAGCTTGGTAGCCGGGGGTCAAGAGACCCAGTACTTC.

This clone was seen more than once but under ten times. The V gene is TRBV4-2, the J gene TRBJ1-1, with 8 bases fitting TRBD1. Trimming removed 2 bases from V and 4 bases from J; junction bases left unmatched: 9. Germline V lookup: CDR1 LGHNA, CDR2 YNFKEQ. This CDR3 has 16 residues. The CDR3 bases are TGTGCCAGCAGCCAATCCACAGGGGGAAGAAGCACTGAAGCTTTCTTT. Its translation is CASSQSTGGRSTEAFF.

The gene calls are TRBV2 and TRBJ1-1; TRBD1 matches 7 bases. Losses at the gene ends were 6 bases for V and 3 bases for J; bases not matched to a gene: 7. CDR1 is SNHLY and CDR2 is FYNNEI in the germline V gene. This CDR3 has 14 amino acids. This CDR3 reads CASSLDRPHTEAFF. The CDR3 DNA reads TGTGCCAGCAGCTTGGACAGGCCTCACACTGAAGCTTTCTTT. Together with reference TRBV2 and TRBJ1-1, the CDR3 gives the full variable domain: EPEVTQTPSHQVTQMGQEVILRCVPISNHLYFYWYRQILGQKVEFLVSFYNNEISEKSEIFDDQFSVERPDGSNFTLKIRSTKLEDSAMYFCASSLDRPHTEAFFGQGTRLTVV.

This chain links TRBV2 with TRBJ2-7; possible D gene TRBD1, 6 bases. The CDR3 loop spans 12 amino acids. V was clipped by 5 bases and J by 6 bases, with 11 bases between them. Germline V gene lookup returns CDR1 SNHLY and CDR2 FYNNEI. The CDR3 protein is CASSTTGREQYV. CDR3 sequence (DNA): TGTGCCAGCAGTACAACAGGGCGCGAGCAGTACGTC.

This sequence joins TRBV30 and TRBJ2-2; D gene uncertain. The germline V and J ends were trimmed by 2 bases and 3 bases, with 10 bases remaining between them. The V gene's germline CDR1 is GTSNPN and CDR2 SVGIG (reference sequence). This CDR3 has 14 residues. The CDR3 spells CAWSKKADTGELFF. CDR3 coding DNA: TGTGCCTGGAGTAAGAAGGCGGACACCGGGGAGCTGTTTTTT.

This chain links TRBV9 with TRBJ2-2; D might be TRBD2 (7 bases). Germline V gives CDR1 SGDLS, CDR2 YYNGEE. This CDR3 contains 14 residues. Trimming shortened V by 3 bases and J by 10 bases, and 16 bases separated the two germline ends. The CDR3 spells CASSAAYGGAELFF. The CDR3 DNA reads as TGTGCCAGCAGCGCGGCTTATGGGGGGGCGGAGCTGTTTTTT.

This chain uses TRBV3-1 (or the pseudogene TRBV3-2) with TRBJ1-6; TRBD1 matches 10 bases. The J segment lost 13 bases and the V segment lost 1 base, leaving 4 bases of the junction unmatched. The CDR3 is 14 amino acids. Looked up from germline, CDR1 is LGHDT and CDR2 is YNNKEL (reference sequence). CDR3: CASSQVTGGSPLHF. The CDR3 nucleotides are TGTGCCAGCAGCCAAGTGACAGGGGGCTCCCCCCTCCACTTT.

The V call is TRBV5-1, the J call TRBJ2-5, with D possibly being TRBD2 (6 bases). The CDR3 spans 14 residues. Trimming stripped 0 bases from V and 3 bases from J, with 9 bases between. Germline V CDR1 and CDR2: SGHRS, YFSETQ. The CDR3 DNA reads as TGCGCCAGCAGCTTGGTCGGGGGAAAAGAGACCCAGTACTTC. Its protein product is CASSLVGGKETQYF.

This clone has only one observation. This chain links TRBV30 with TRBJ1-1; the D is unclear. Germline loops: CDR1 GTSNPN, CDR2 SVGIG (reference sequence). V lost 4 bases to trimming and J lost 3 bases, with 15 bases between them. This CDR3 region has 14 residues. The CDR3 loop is CAWTSNLPYTEAFF. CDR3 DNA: TGTGCCTGGACATCTAACCTCCCTTACACTGAAGCTTTCTTT.

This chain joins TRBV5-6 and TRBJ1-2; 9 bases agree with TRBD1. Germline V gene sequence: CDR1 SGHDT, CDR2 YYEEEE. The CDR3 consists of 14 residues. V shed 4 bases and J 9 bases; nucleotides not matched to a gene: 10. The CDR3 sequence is CASSRGTGRIRYTF. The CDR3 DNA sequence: TGTGCCAGCAGCCGGGGGACAGGGCGTATCCGCTACACCTTC.

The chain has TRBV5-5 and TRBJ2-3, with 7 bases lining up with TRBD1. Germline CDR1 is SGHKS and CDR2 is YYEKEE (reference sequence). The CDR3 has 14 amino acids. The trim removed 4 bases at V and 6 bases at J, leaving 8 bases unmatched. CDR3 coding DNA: TGTGCCAGCAGCCTGGACAGGTTTACCGATACGCAGTATTTT. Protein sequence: CASSLDRFTDTQYF. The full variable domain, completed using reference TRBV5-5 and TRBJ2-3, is DAGVTQSPTHLIKTRGQQVTLRCSPISGHKSVSWYQQVLGQGPQFIFQYYEKEERGRGNFPDRFSARQFPNYSSELNVNALLLGDSALYLCASSLDRFTDTQYFGPGTRLTVL.

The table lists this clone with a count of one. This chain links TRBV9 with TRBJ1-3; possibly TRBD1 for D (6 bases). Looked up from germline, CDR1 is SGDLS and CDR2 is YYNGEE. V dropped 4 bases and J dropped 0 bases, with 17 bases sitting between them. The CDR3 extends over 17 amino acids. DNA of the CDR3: TGTGCCAGCAGCCCCCGGGACACCCTTAGCTCTGGAAACACCATATATTTT. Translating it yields CASSPRDTLSSGNTIYF.

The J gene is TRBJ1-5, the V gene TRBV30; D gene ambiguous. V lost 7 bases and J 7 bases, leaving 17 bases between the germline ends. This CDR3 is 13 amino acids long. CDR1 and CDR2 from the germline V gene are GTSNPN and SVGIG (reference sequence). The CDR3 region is CAFSTRVDQPQHF. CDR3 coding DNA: TGTGCCTTTAGTACGAGGGTCGACCAGCCCCAGCATTTT.

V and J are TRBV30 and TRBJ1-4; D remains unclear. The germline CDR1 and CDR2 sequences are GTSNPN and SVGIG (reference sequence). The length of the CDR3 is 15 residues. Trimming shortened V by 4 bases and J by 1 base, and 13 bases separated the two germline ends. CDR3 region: CAWNSGGLTNEKLFF. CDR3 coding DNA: TGTGCCTGGAATTCCGGCGGTCTAACTAATGAAAAACTGTTTTTT.